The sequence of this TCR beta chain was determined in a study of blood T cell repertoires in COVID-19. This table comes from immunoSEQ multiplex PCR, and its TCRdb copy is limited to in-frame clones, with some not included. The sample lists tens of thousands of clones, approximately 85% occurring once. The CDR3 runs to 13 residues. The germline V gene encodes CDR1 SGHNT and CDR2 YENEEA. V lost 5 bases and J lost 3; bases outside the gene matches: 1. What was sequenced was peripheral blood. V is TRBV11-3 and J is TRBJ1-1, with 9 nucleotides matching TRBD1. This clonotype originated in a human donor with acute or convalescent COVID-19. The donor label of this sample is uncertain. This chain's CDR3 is CASSGQGYTEAFF. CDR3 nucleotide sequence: TGTGCCAGCAGCGGACAGGGGTACACTGAAGCTTTCTTT.